The source of this TCR beta chain is a study of human CD4 T cells and Enterobacteriaceae. By proportion, this clone is medium-sized. CFSE-low CD25+ ICOS+ proliferating activated T cells were FACS-sorted after 6-7 days. Memory CD4+ T cells were CFSE-labeled and cultured 2:1 with antigen-pulsed autologous monocytes. The memory gate held CD4+ cells that were not CD45RA+CCR7+CD95- naive cells, over 95% pure. Clones were read by immunoSEQ multiplex PCR, and TCRdb kept only the in-frame ones, dropping some. Of around 1,300 clones detected, about 54% appear once; the ten largest clones hold under 35%. The CDR3 length is 14 residues. V lost 2 bases to trimming and J lost 6 bases; unmatched junction nucleotides: 3. The germline V gene has CDR1 MNHNY and CDR2 SVGAGI (reference sequence).

What was sequenced was bacteria-reactive CD4+ T cells grown in culture. Subset indicated: CFSE-low proliferating memory CD4 T cells sorted after in vitro stimulation with a heat-inactivated bacterium or M. tuberculosis lysate. The rearrangement joins TRBV6-6 to TRBJ2-1; the match to TRBD2 covers 8 bases. This receptor was taken from a human donor in good health. CDR3 loop: CASSYGAGGNEQFF. The CDR3 DNA reads TGTGCCAGCAGTTACGGGGCGGGAGGCAATGAGCAGTTCTTC.